Presented here are 14 T cell receptor beta chains from one specimen sequenced in a study of technical replicates of blood from a few donors. TCRdb keeps only in-frame clones here, not all; method: immunoSEQ multiplex PCR. The sample has approximately 76,000 clones; roughly nine tenths are singletons. Sequencing used T cells isolated from PBMCs. The receptors shown here come from a human donor in good health.

The chain has TRBV2 and TRBJ2-7, with a possible D match to TRBD2 (6 bases). The CDR3 sequence is 13 residues long. Germline values: CDR1 SNHLY, CDR2 FYNNEI. V was pared by 3 bases and J by 6 bases, with 12 bases between. The CDR3 region is CASSDRVGLEQYF. DNA of the CDR3: TGTGCCAGCAGTGACAGGGTGGGACTCGAGCAGTACTTC.

Only one count was recorded for this clone. The chain couples TRBV27 to TRBJ1-2, with D tentatively TRBD1 (5 bases). Germline V lookup: CDR1 MNHEY, CDR2 SMNVEV (reference sequence). This CDR3 spans 12 amino acids. V shed 8 bases and J shed 6 bases, with 13 bases lying between them. The CDR3 coding sequence is TGTGCCAGCGCCGCGGGGGTCGATGGCTACACCTTC. Its protein product is CASAAGVDGYTF.

This chain uses TRBV7-6 with TRBJ2-2; D gene unclear. Germline CDR1 is SGHVS and CDR2 is FNYEAQ. V lost 6 bases, J lost 4 bases, and 15 bases lay in between. The CDR3 length is 15 residues. The CDR3 region is CASSSNPPGTGELFF. CDR3 in DNA: TGTGCCAGCAGTTCTAACCCCCCAGGCACCGGGGAGCTGTTTTTT.

The CDR3 nucleotides read TGTGCCAGCAGCTCGCTGGGGGGTCCGGATCAGCCCCAGCATTTT. Translated: CASSSLGGPDQPQHF. The V and J genes are TRBV7-9 and TRBJ1-5, with a tentative D call TRBD1 (5 bases). The CDR3 sequence is 15 residues long. Germline CDR1 and CDR2: SEHNR and FQNEAQ (reference sequence). The V gene lost 4 bases and the J gene lost 5 bases, with 15 bases spanning the gap.

With regard to this clone: The junction differs from germline at one of its ends, possibly a read error. The genes are TRBV2 and TRBJ2-1, with 8 positions matching TRBD2. CDR1 is SNHLY, CDR2 FYNNEI, per germline. This CDR3 spans 14 amino acids. The CDR3 region is CASGDGAGAYEQFF. The CDR3 coding sequence is TGTGCCAGCGGTGATGGAGCGGGAGCATATGAGCAGTTCTTC.

This clone was counted a few times. The V and J genes are TRBV6-5 and TRBJ1-2, with 7 bases aligning to TRBD1. From germline, CDR1 is MNHEY and CDR2 SVGAGI. Trimming cost V 5 bases and J 4 bases; bases outside gene matches: 4. This CDR3 comprises 13 residues. CDR3 sequence reads: CASSPRDSYGYTF. As DNA, the CDR3 is TGTGCCAGCAGTCCCCGGGACAGCTATGGCTACACCTTC.

The rearrangement uses TRBV19 and TRBJ2-2, with a possible D match to TRBD2 (5 bases). Trimming cost V 10 bases and J 4 bases, with 22 bases left between them. CDR3 length: 16 residues. The germline CDR1 and CDR2 sequences are LNHDA and SQIVND (reference sequence). CDR3 DNA sequence: TGTGCCACCGGTCAGCGGCTACCAAGTGGCACCGGGGAGCTGTTTTTT. Its translation: CATGQRLPSGTGELFF.

The chain recombines TRBV11-3 with TRBJ2-1, with 14 bases aligning to TRBD2. The CDR3 runs to 15 residues. V shed 5 bases, J shed 7 bases, and the junction held 4 bases outside the gene matches. Germline-derived CDR1 and CDR2 are SGHNT and YENEEA. The CDR3 DNA reads TGTGCCAGCAGCCTGGGACTAGCGGGAGTGAATGAGCAGTTCTTC. Protein product: CASSLGLAGVNEQFF.

This rearrangement joins TRBV7-6 to TRBJ2-7, with D possibly being TRBD1 (5 bases). V gave up 1 base and J gave up 6 bases, with 7 bases separating them. The CDR3 spans 12 residues. Germline lookup yields CDR1 SGHVS and CDR2 FNYEAQ. The CDR3 is CASSLVRGEQYF. The CDR3 DNA reads TGTGCCAGCAGCTTAGTTAGGGGCGAGCAGTACTTC.

The chain joins TRBV7-8 to TRBJ1-1; D gene uncertain. The CDR3 runs to 13 residues. Germline assignment: CDR1 SGHVS and CDR2 FQNEAQ. V was trimmed by 5 bases and J by 2 bases, leaving 9 bases between them. CDR3: CASSLGFNTEAFF. The CDR3 nucleotides are TGTGCCAGCAGCCTCGGGTTTAACACTGAAGCTTTCTTT.

This chain joins TRBV19 and TRBJ2-6; D might be TRBD2 (5 bases). V lost 5 bases and J lost 0, with 11 bases in between. The CDR3 is 16 residues long. The germline V gene has CDR1 LNHDA and CDR2 SQIVND (reference sequence). CDR3 in amino acids: CASSSGRDSGANVLTF. CDR3 nucleotides: TGTGCCAGTAGTTCAGGACGGGACTCTGGGGCCAACGTCCTGACTTTC.

This clone has a single count. The rearrangement uses TRBV7-9 and TRBJ2-7, with 11 positions matching TRBD2. The CDR3 contains 17 residues. V dropped 6 bases and J dropped 4; count of bases not matched to a gene: 14. Germline loops: CDR1 SEHNR, CDR2 FQNEAQ (reference sequence). In nucleotides, the CDR3 is TGTGCCAGCAGAGCCGGGACTAGCGGTCCGGGTCTTTACGAGCAGTACTTC. Protein sequence: CASRAGTSGPGLYEQYF.

This clone was seen once. The chain couples TRBV28 to TRBJ2-1; 7 positions match TRBD2. This CDR3 spans 12 amino acids. Germline trimming cut 6 bases from V and 16 bases from J; bases unmatched to any gene: 12. CDR1 and CDR2 from the germline V gene are MDHEN and SYDVKM. The CDR3 nucleotides read TGTGCCAGCAGAATCGCTAGCGGACCCCCCTTCTTC. Amino acid sequence: CASRIASGPPFF.

The chain joins TRBV2 to TRBJ1-2, with D maybe TRBD1 (6 bases). The CDR3 covers 15 residues. In germline, CDR1 is SNHLY, CDR2 FYNNEI. The V end was cut by 2 bases, the J end by 8 bases, with 18 bases between. In DNA, the CDR3 is TGTGCCAGCAGTGAATACAGGGACCCCGGGCTAGGCTACACCTTC. Protein sequence: CASSEYRDPGLGYTF. Together with reference TRBV2 and TRBJ1-2, the CDR3 gives the full variable domain: EPEVTQTPSHQVTQMGQEVILRCVPISNHLYFYWYRQILGQKVEFLVSFYNNEISEKSEIFDDQFSVERPDGSNFTLKIRSTKLEDSAMYFCASSEYRDPGLGYTFGSGTRLTVV.